The 8 T cell receptor beta chains given below trace back to one sample, sequenced in a study of blood T cell repertoires in COVID-19. Produced via immunoSEQ multiplex PCR; TCRdb's table is partial and in-frame only. The sample has about 140,000 clones; around nine tenths are singletons. The specimen was peripheral blood. These receptors were obtained from a woman aged 45-59 years with acute or convalescent COVID-19.

The rearrangement uses TRBV5-1 and TRBJ2-1; 12 bases line up with TRBD2. The CDR3 consists of 19 residues. The trim removed 1 base at V and 4 bases at J, leaving 12 bases unmatched. Germline V gene lookup returns CDR1 SGHRS and CDR2 YFSETQ. Here the CDR3 DNA reads TGCGCCAGCAGCTTGATCGGACTAGCGGGAACTGGAGTTTACAATGAGCAGTTCTTC. Translated, it gives CASSLIGLAGTGVYNEQFF.

V and J are TRBV14 and TRBJ1-2, with 7 nucleotides matching TRBD1. This CDR3 spans 14 amino acids. Germline V CDR1 and CDR2: SGHDN, FVKESK. The ends lost 1 base at V and 5 bases at J; junction bases unmatched: 4. This CDR3 is CASSQGQGRYGYTF. The CDR3 region has the DNA TGTGCCAGCAGCCAAGGACAGGGAAGGTATGGCTACACCTTC.

J is TRBJ1-5 and V is TRBV19, with D tentatively TRBD1 (6 bases). CDR1 LNHDA and CDR2 SQIVND come from the germline V gene (reference sequence). Trimming took off 2 bases at V and 5 bases at J, with 19 bases between the two ends. The CDR3 runs to 17 residues. DNA for the CDR3: TGTGCCAGTAGTATAAGGCTAAGGGACATCCTATATCAGCCCCAGCATTTT. Translating gives CASSIRLRDILYQPQHF.

This clone was found once. V usage is TRBV18 and J usage is TRBJ1-1; 8 positions agree with TRBD1. J lost 6 bases, V lost 3 bases, and 3 bases had no gene match. CDR3 length equals 13 residues. Germline lookup yields CDR1 KGHSH and CDR2 LQKENI. The CDR3 DNA follows: TGTGCCAGCTCACCTACAGGGGGTTCTGAAGCTTTCTTT. Protein: CASSPTGGSEAFF.

J is TRBJ1-5 and V is TRBV7-9; unclear D gene. CDR3 size: 14 residues. V was shortened by 3 bases and J by 9 bases, with 15 bases between the two germline ends. Germline V CDR1 and CDR2: SEHNR, FQNEAQ (reference sequence). In DNA, the CDR3 is TGTGCCAGCAGCTTCGGTTGGGTCGGGAGGCCCCAGCATTTT. It is translated as CASSFGWVGRPQHF.

With respect to this clone: The sample holds other DNA sequences that translate to the same CDR3. V usage is TRBV6-5 and J usage is TRBJ2-7; 7 bases match TRBD1. CDR1 and CDR2 (germline): MNHEY, SVGAGI. V was clipped by 4 bases and J by 4 bases; unmatched bases: 4. The CDR3 has 13 residues. In DNA, the CDR3 is TGTGCCAGCAGTTCCCGGGACAGTTACGAGCAGTACTTC. Protein: CASSSRDSYEQYF.

The CDR3 DNA is TGTGCCAGTAGTTTGGGACAGGGGAAGGCTGGGGCCAACGTCCTGACTTTC. It is translated as CASSLGQGKAGANVLTF. The J gene is TRBJ2-6, the V gene TRBV19; 10 nucleotides agree with TRBD1. Germline CDR1 reads LNHDA; CDR2 reads SQIVND (reference sequence). V was clipped by 5 bases and J by 2 bases; unmatched bases: 6. This CDR3 comprises 17 residues.

The J gene is TRBJ1-4, the V gene TRBV7-8, with D perhaps TRBD1 (6 bases). The CDR3 is made up of 19 amino acids. From germline, CDR1 is SGHVS and CDR2 FQNEAQ. Trimming took off 2 bases at V and 0 bases at J, with 19 bases between the two ends. The CDR3 reads CASSLPKTGTKATNEKLFF. As DNA, the CDR3 is TGTGCCAGCAGCTTACCCAAAACCGGGACAAAGGCAACTAATGAAAAACTGTTTTTT.